This TCR beta chain was sequenced in a study of T cells in Graves' hyperthyroidism and ophthalmopathy. Regions amplified from RNA transcripts were the TCR beta CDR3 regions. Initially, a first-round RT-PCR of the TCR CDR3 employed the HTBI primer set. One entry per CDR3 protein, called by TCRdb with MiXCR from the multiplex PCR reads. The data hold 500,000 to 650,000 distinct CDR3 sequences, with 13% to 15% observed a single time. This clonotype has a count of ten or more. The target antigen is unknown. General study findings and limits: The majority of expanded thyroid clonotypes above 0.001 also appeared in blood.

The CDR3 is 16 residues long. The germline CDR1 and CDR2 sequences are SEHNR and FQNEAQ (reference sequence). V lost 4 bases and J lost 5; bases outside the gene matches: 10. The chain employs TRBV7-9 and TRBJ1-4, with 7 bases lining up with TRBD1. Sequenced input: blood. This TCR was recovered from a woman aged 45-60 years with Graves' ophthalmopathy. The CDR3 protein is CASSSPEGALNEKLFF. DNA of the CDR3: TGTGCCAGCAGCTCTCCGGAGGGGGCTTTAAATGAAAAACTGTTTTTT.